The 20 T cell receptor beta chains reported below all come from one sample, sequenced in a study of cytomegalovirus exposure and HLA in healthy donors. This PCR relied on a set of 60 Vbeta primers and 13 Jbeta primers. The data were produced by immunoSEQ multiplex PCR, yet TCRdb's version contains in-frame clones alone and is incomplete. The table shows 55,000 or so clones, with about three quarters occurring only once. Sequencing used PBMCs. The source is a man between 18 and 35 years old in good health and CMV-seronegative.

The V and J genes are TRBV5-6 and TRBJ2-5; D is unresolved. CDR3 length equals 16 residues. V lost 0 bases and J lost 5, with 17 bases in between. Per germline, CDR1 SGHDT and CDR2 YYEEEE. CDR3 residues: CASSLEVGQDGETQYF. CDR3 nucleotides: TGTGCCAGCAGCTTGGAGGTTGGCCAGGATGGGGAGACCCAGTACTTC.

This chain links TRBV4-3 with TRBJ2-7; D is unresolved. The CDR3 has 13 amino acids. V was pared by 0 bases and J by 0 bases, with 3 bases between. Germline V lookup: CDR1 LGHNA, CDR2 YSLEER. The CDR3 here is CASSQDISYEQYF. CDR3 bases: TGCGCCAGCAGCCAAGACATCTCCTACGAGCAGTACTTC.

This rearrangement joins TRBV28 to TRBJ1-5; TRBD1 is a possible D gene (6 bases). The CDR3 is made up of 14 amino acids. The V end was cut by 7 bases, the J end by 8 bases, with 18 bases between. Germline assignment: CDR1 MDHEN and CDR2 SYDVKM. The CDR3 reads CASTENRVGKPQHF. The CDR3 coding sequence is TGTGCCAGCACCGAGAACAGGGTAGGTAAGCCCCAGCATTTT.

CDR3: CASSSVEFKPDTQYF. CDR3 in DNA: TGTGCCAGCAGTTCCGTCGAATTCAAGCCAGATACGCAGTATTTT. V gene TRBV27 combines with J gene TRBJ2-3, with D unclear. CDR3 length equals 15 residues. Per the germline V gene, CDR1 is MNHEY and CDR2 is SMNVEV (reference sequence). The V end lost 4 bases, the J end lost 4 bases, and 15 bases lay between the germline ends.

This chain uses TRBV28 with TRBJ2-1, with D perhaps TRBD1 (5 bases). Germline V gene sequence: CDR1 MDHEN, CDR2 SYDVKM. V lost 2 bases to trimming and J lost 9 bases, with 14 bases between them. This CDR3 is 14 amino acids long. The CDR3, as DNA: TGTGCCAGCAGTTTACCGGCAGGGCTAGGTGAGCAGTTCTTC. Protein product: CASSLPAGLGEQFF. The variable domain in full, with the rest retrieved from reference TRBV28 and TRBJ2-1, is DVKVTQSSRYLVKRTGEKVFLECVQDMDHENMFWYRQDPGLGLRLIYFSYDVKMKEKGDIPEGYSVSREKKERFSLILESASTNQTSMYLCASSLPAGLGEQFFGPGTRLTVL.

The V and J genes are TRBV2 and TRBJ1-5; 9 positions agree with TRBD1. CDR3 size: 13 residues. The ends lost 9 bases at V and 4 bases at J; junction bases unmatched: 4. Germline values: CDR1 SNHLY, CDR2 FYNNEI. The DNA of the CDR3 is TGTGCCAGTTGGGGACAGGGTAATCAGCCCCAGCATTTT. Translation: CASWGQGNQPQHF.

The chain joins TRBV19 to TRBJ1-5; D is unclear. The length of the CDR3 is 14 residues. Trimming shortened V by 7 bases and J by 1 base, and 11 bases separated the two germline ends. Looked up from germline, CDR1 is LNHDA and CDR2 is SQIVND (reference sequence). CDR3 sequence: CASNPGPSNQPQHF. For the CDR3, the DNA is TGTGCCAGTAACCCGGGTCCGAGCAATCAGCCCCAGCATTTT.

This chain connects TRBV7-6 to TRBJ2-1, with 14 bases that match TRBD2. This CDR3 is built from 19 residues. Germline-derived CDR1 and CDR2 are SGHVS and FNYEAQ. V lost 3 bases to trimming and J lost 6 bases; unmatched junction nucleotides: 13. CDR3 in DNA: TGTGCCAGCAGCTTCCCTAAGGCGGGACTAGCGGGAGTACCCAATGAGCAGTTCTTC. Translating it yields CASSFPKAGLAGVPNEQFF.

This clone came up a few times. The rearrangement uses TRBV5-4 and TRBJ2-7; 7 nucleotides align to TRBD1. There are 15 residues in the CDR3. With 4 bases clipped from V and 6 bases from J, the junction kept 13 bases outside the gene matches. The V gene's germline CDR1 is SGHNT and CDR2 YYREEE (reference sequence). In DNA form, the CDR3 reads TGTGCCAGCAGCCGAGGACAGGAAGCTAGGGTCGAGCAGTACTTC. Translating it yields CASSRGQEARVEQYF.

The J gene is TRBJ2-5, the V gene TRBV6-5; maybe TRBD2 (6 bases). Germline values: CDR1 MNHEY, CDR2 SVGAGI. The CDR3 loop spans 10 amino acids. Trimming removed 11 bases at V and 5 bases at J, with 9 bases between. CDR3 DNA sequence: TGTGCCGGAGGGTTGGAGACCCAGTACTTC. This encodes CAGGLETQYF.

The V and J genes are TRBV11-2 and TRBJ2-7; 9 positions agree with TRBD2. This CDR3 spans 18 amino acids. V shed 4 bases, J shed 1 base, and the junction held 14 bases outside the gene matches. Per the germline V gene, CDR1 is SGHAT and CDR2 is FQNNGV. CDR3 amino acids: CASSSMRALAGLSYEQYF. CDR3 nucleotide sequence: TGTGCCAGCAGCTCCATGAGGGCGCTAGCGGGATTGTCCTACGAGCAGTACTTC.

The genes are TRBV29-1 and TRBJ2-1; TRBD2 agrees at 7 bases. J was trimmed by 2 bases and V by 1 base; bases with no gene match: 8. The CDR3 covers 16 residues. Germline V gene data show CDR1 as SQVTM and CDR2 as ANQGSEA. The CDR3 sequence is CSVEGHGGSTYNEQFF. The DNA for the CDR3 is TGCAGCGTTGAAGGACACGGCGGGAGTACCTACAATGAGCAGTTCTTC.

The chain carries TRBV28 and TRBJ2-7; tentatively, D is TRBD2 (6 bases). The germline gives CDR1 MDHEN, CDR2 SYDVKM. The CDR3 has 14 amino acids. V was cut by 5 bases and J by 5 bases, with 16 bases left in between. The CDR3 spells CASSRETLGNEQYF. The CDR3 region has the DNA TGTGCCAGCAGTCGGGAGACCCTAGGCAACGAGCAGTACTTC.

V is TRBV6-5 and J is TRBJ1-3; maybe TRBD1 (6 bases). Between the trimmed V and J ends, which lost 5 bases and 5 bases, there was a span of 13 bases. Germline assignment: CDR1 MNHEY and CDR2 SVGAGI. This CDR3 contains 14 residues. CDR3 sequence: CASSQGTKRNTIYF. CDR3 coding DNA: TGTGCCAGCAGTCAGGGGACGAAAAGAAACACCATATATTTT.

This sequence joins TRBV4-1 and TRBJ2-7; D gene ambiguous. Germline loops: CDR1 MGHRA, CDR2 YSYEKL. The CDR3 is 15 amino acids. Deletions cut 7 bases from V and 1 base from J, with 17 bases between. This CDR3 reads CASTLSGELSYEQYF. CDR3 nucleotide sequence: TGCGCCAGCACCCTCTCAGGCGAGTTGTCCTACGAGCAGTACTTC.

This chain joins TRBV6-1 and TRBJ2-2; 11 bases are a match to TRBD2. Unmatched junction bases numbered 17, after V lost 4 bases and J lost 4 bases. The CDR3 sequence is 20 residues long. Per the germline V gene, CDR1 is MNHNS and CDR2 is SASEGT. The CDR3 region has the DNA TGTGCCAGCAGTGGGCGACAGGGGACTAGCGGACCCTATAGCACCGGGGAGCTGTTTTTT. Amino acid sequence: CASSGRQGTSGPYSTGELFF.

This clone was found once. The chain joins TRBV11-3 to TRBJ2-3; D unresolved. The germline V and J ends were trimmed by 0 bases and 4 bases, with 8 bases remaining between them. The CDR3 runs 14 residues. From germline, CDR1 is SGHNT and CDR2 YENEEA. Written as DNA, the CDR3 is TGTGCCAGCAGCTTAGATAACGGTGCAGATACGCAGTATTTT. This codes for CASSLDNGADTQYF.

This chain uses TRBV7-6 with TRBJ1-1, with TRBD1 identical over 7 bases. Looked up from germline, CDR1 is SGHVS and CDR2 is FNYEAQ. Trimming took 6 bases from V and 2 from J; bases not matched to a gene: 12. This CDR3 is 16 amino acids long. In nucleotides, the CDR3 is TGTGCCAGCAGTCCCCTACAGGGGACCCTTAACACTGAAGCTTTCTTT. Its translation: CASSPLQGTLNTEAFF.

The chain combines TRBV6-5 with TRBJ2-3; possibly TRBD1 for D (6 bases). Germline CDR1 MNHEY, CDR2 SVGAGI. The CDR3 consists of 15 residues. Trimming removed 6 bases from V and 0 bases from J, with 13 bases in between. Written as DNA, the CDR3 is TGTGCCAGCAGCCGGACAGCCACTAGCACAGATACGCAGTATTTT. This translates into CASSRTATSTDTQYF.

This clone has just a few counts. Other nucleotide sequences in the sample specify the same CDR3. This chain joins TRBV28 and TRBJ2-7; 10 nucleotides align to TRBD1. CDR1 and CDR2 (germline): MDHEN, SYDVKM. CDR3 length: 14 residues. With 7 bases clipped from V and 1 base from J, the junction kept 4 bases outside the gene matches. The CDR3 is CASTRDRGSYEQYF. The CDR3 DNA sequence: TGTGCCAGCACCCGGGACAGGGGATCCTACGAGCAGTACTTC.